This T cell receptor (beta chain) came from a study of shared clonotypes between healthy human individuals. Broader study findings: Clonotypes that were shared across four donors made up around 5% of naive CD4 clonotypes.

The CDR3 consists of 14 residues. V shed 6 bases and J shed 1 base, with 12 bases lying between them. CDR1 and CDR2 (germline): SNHLY, FYNNEI. From CD4+ cells came CD45RA+ naive and CD45RA-negative memory subsets. Produced via immunoSEQ multiplex PCR; TCRdb's table is partial and in-frame only. In the table there are a few million clones, approximately 93% of which are singletons. This clone has a handful of counts. Its target is not known. This TCR derives from a young man in good health. Some clones in this sample may be carry-over from other donors' samples. This sequence joins TRBV2 and TRBJ1-1; no clear D gene. The sample was naive CD4+ T cells from PBMCs. As for subset: CD45RA+ positively selected. The CDR3 is CASRRVTSNTEAFF. The CDR3 DNA sequence: TGTGCCAGCAGACGTGTCACCTCGAACACTGAAGCTTTCTTT.